Here is one TCR beta chain with its context. No antigen is known for it. There are 12 residues in the CDR3. Germline V gene sequence: CDR1 SGHAT, CDR2 FQNNGV. V lost 5 bases to trimming and J lost 10 bases, with 15 bases between them. This sample is part of a study of tumor-infiltrating lymphocytes in primary liver carcinoma. The blood RNA (from unsorted whole blood) was obtained, and germline DNA was also extracted. Blood samples of approximately 3.9 milliliters were drawn preoperatively. The investigators made TCR beta cDNA from 500 ng total RNA, using a constant-region primer. Three rounds of nested multiplex PCR with slightly modified ARM-PCR produced TCR beta libraries. TRBV1-TRBV30 forward primers and a C-beta reverse primer were used in the first two PCR rounds, which each ran for approximately 10 cycles. From the multiplex PCR reads, TCRdb called clonotypes with MiXCR, one entry per CDR3 protein. The sample records 150,000 to 200,000 distinct CDR3 sequences, about 60% being singletons.

Points from the study as a whole: Comparison of CD4+ and CD8+ repertoires was precluded by bulk unsorted samples.

The receptor's source is a man aged 40-55 years with primary liver carcinoma and hepatitis B virus infection. J is TRBJ2-7 and V is TRBV11-2; a possible D gene is TRBD1 (6 bases). The sequencing input was peripheral blood. Here the CDR3 reads CASSRDNREQYF. Here the CDR3 DNA reads TGTGCCAGCAGCCGGGACAACAGAGAACAGTACTTC. Filled out from reference TRBV11-2 and TRBJ2-7, the complete variable domain reads EAGVAQSPRYKIIEKRQSVAFWCNPISGHATLYWYQQILGQGPKLLIQFQNNGVVDDSQLPKDRFSAERLKGVDSTLKIQPAKLEDSAVYLCASSRDNREQYFGPGTRLTVT.